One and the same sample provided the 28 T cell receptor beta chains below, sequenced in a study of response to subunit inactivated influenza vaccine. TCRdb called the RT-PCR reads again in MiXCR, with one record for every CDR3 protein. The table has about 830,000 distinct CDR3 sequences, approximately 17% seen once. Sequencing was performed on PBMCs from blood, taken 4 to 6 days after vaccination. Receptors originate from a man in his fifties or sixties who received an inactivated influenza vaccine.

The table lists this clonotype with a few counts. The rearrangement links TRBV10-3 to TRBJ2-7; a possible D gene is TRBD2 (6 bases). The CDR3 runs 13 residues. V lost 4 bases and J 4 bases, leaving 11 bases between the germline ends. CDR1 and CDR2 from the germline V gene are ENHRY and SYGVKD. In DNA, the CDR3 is TGTGCCATCAGTGTGGAGGGGCAATACGAGCAGTACTTC. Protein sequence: CAISVEGQYEQYF.

CDR3 DNA: TGCAGTGCCCGAGGGTCTAGCGGACACCAGAAGACCCAGTACTTC. Translating it yields CSARGSSGHQKTQYF. The J gene is TRBJ2-5, the V gene TRBV20-1; 7 bases are a match to TRBD2. Germline V gene sequence: CDR1 DFQATT, CDR2 SNEGSKA (reference sequence). V was pared by 6 bases and J by 6 bases, with 16 bases of the junction left unmatched. This CDR3 spans 15 amino acids.

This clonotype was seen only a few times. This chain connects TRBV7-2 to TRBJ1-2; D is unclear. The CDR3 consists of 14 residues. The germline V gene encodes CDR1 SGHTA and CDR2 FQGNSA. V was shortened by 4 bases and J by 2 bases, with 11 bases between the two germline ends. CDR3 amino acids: CASSSSTMNYGYTF. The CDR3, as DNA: TGTGCCAGCAGCTCCTCGACAATGAACTATGGCTACACCTTC. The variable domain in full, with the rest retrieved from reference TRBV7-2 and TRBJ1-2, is GAGVSQSPSNKVTEKGKDVELRCDPISGHTALYWYRQSLGQGLEFLIYFQGNSAPDKSGLPSDRFSAERTGGSVSTLTIQRTQQEDSAVYLCASSSSTMNYGYTFGSGTRLTVV.

The DNA for the CDR3 is TGTGCCAGCAGCCAAGTAGAGGGGACTTCACCCCTCCACTTT. Translating it yields CASSQVEGTSPLHF. The chain is built from TRBV3-1 and TRBJ1-6; a weak D match, TRBD1 (5 bases). Germline CDR1 reads LGHDT; CDR2 reads YNNKEL (reference sequence). Trimming stripped 1 base from V and 9 bases from J, with 10 bases between. The CDR3 is 14 residues long.

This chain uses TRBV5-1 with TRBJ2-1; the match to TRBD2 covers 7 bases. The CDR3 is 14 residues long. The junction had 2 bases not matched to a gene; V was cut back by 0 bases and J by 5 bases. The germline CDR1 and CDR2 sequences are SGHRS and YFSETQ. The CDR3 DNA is TGCGCCAGCAGCTTGGATCTAGCGGACAATGAGCAGTTCTTC. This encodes CASSLDLADNEQFF.

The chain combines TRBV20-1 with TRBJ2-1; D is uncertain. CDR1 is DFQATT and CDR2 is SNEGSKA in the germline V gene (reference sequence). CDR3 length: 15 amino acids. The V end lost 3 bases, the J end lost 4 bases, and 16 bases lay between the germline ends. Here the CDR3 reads CSASQSSMWYNEQFF. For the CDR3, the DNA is TGCAGTGCTAGCCAGAGTAGTATGTGGTACAATGAGCAGTTCTTC.

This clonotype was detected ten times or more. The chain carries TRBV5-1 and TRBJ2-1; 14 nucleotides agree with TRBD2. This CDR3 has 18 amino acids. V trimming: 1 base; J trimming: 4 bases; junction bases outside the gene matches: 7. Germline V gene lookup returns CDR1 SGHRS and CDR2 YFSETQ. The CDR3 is CASSLTLRTSGGYNEQFF. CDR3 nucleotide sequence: TGCGCCAGCAGCTTGACTCTGCGGACTAGCGGGGGGTACAATGAGCAGTTCTTC.

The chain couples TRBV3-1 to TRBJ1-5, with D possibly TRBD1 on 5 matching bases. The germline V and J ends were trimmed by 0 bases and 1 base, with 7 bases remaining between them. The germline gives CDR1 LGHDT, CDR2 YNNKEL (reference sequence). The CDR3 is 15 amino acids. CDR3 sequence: CASSQDAGSNQPQHF. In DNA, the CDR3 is TGTGCCAGCAGCCAAGATGCAGGGAGCAATCAGCCCCAGCATTTT.

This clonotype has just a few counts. CDR3 in DNA: TGTGCTAGTGGTTTGGTCCGGGACACCAACAATGAGCAGTTCTTC. Translation: CASGLVRDTNNEQFF. V and J are TRBV12-5 and TRBJ2-1; TRBD1 might be the D (6 bases). The CDR3 contains 15 residues. Deletions cut 0 bases from V and 5 bases from J, with 11 bases between. Germline assignment: CDR1 LGHNT and CDR2 FRNRAP.

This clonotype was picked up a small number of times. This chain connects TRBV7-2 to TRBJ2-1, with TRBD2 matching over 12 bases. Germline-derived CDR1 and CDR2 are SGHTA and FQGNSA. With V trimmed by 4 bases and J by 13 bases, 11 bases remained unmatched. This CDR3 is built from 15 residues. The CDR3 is CASSSLAGGPVSQFF. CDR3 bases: TGTGCCAGCAGCTCCCTAGCGGGAGGGCCCGTTTCTCAGTTCTTC.

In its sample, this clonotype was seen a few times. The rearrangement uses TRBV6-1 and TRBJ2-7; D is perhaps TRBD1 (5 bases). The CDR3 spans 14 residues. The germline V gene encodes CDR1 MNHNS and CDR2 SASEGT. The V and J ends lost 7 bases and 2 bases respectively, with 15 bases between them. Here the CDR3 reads CASKQGTAAYEQYF. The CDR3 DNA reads TGTGCCAGCAAGCAGGGAACAGCCGCCTACGAGCAGTACTTC.

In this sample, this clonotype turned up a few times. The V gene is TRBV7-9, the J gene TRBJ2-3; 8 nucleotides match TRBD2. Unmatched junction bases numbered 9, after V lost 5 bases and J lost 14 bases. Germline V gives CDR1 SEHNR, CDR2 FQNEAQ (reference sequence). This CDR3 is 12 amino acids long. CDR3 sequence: CASSLGLDLRYF. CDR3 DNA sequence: TGTGCCAGCAGCCTGGGACTAGATCTGCGGTATTTT.

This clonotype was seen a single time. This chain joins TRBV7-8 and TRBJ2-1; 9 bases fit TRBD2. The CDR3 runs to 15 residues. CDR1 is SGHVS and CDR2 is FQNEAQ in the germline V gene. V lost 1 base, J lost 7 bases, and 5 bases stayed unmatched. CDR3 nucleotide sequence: TGTGCCAGCAGCTTAGTGGCTAGCGGGGTTAATGAGCAGTTCTTC. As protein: CASSLVASGVNEQFF.

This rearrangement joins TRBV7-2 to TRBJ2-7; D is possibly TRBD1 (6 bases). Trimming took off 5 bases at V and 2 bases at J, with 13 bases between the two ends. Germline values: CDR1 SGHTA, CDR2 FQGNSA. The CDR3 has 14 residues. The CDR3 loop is CASSQTRGPYEQYF. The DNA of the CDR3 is TGTGCCAGCAGCCAAACCAGGGGTCCCTACGAGCAGTACTTC. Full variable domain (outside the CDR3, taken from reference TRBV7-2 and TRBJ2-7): GAGVSQSPSNKVTEKGKDVELRCDPISGHTALYWYRQSLGQGLEFLIYFQGNSAPDKSGLPSDRFSAERTGGSVSTLTIQRTQQEDSAVYLCASSQTRGPYEQYFGPGTRLTVT.

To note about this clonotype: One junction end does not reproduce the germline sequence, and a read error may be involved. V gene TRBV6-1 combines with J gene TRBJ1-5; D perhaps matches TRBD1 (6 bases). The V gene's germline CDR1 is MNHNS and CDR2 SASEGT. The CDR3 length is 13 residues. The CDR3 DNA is TGTGCCAGAAGTGGGGGGCCTGTTCAGCCCCAGCATTTT. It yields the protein CARSGGPVQPQHF.

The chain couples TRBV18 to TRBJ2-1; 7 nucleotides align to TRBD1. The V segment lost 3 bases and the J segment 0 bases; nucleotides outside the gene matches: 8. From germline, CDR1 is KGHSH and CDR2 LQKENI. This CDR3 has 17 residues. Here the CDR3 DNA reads TGTGCCAGCTCACCCCCAGGGGGACAAAGCTCCTACAATGAGCAGTTCTTC. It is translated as CASSPPGGQSSYNEQFF.

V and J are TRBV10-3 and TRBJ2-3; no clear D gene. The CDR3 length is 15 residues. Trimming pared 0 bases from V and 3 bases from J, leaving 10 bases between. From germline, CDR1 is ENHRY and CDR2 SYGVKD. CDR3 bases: TGTGCCATCAGTGAGTCGAATGGTTCGACAGATACGCAGTATTTT. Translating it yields CAISESNGSTDTQYF.

CDR3 residues: CASSYGLGQGESEAFF. The CDR3 DNA reads as TGTGCCAGCAGTTACGGTCTGGGACAGGGGGAATCTGAAGCTTTCTTT. J is TRBJ1-1 and V is TRBV6-5; the match to TRBD1 covers 11 bases. CDR1 and CDR2 from the germline V gene are MNHEY and SVGAGI. The CDR3 extends over 16 amino acids. J gave up 6 bases and V 2 bases, and 8 bases lay outside the gene matches.

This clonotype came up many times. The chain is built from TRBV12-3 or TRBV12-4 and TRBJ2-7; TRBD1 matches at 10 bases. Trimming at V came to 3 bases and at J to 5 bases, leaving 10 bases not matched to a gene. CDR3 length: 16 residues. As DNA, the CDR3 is TGTGCCAGCAGTTTTGTTGCGGGACAGGGGTTTAACGAGCAGTACTTC. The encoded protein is CASSFVAGQGFNEQYF.

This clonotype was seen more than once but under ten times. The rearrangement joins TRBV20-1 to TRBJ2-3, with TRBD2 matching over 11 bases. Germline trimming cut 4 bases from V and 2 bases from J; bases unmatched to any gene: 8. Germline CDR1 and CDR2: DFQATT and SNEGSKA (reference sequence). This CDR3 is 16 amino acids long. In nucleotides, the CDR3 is TGCAGTGCTATCATAGCGGGAGGGCCTTTCACAGATACGCAGTATTTT. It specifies CSAIIAGGPFTDTQYF.

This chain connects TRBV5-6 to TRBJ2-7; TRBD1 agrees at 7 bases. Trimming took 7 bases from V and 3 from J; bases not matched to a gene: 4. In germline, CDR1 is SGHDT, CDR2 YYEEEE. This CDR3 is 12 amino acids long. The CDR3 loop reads CASLGQNYEQYF. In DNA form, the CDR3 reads TGTGCCAGCCTGGGACAGAACTACGAGCAGTACTTC.

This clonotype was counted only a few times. For the CDR3, the DNA is TGCAGTGCTAGAGATCTGCTAGGAGTCGGCTACGAGCAGTACTTC. Protein product: CSARDLLGVGYEQYF. This rearrangement joins TRBV20-1 to TRBJ2-7, with D unclear. The V end was cut by 0 bases, the J end by 3 bases, with 15 bases between. In germline, CDR1 is DFQATT, CDR2 SNEGSKA (reference sequence). This CDR3 has 15 amino acids.

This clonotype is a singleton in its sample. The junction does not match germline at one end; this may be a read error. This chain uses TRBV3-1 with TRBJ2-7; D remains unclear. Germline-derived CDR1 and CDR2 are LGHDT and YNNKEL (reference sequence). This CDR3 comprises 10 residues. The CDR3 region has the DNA TGTGCCAGCAGCCAATATTTTTCAACCTTC. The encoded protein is CASSQYFSTF.

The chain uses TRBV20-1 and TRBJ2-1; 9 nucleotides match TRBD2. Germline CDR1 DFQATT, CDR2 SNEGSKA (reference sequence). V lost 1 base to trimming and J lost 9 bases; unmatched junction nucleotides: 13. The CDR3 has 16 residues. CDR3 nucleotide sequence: TGCAGTGCTAGAGGCCCGGGACTAGCCCACCTACTTGAGCAGTTCTTC. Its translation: CSARGPGLAHLLEQFF.

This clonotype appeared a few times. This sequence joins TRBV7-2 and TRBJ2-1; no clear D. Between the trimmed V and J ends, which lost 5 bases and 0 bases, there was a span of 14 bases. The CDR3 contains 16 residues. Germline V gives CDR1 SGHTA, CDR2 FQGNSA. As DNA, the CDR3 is TGTGCCAGCAGCGCCTGGCGTGGTAGCTCCTACAATGAGCAGTTCTTC. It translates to CASSAWRGSSYNEQFF.

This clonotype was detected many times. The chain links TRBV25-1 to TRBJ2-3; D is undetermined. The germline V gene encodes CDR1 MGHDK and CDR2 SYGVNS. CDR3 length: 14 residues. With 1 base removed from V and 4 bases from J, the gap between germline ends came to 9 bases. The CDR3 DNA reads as TGTGCCAGCAGTGAATTTAGGACGGCAGATACGCAGTATTTT. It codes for CASSEFRTADTQYF.

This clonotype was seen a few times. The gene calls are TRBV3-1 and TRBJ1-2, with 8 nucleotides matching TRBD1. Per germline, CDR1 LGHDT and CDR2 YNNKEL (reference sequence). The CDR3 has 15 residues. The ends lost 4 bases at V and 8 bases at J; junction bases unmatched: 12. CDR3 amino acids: CASSPRGGQGGGYTF. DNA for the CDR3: TGTGCCAGCAGCCCCCGAGGAGGACAGGGAGGAGGCTACACCTTC.

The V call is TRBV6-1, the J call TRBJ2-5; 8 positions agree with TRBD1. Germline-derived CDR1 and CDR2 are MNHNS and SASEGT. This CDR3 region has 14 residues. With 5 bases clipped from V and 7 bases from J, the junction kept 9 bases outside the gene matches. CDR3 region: CASSLDRVRVTQYF. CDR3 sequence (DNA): TGTGCCAGCAGTCTGGACAGGGTTCGGGTGACCCAGTACTTC.